This record covers a single T cell receptor (beta chain). Participants, about 18 to 89 years old, spanned approximately 26 US areas. Cohort allocation depended upon clinical history that participants reported. The data belong to a study of blood T cell repertoires in COVID-19. Study background: Samples came from the United States, Italy and Spain, spanning acute and convalescent COVID-19.

CDR3 length: 14 residues. Germline CDR1 and CDR2: SGHTA and FQGTGA. Trimming at V came to 3 bases and at J to 3 bases, leaving 1 base not matched to a gene. In the original workflow: Nucleated cell number was recorded as an estimate derived from reference gene primer amplification. Produced via immunoSEQ multiplex PCR; TCRdb's table is partial and in-frame only. The V and J calls and clone size were taken over from that table, and D and trimming were inferred from the DNA. The table lists around 260,000 clones, over 75% of them singletons, with about 1.1% in the top ten. This clonotype originated in a woman aged 30 to 39 who had recovered from COVID-19. The chain carries TRBV7-3 and TRBJ2-5, with 10 bases lining up with TRBD2. The sample was PBMCs or T cells enriched from blood (not recorded which). This chain's CDR3 is CASSLSGREETQYF. The CDR3 DNA follows: TGTGCCAGCAGCTTGAGCGGGAGGGAAGAGACCCAGTACTTC.